A single T cell receptor (beta chain) is shown here with its context. The data stem from a study of blood T cell repertoires in COVID-19. Study overall: T cells, B-cell-depleted T cells, or PBMCs supplied cDNA or gDNA.

Germline V gene data show CDR1 as SGHDN and CDR2 as FVKESK. V was pared by 1 base and J by 4 bases, with 9 bases of the junction left unmatched. The CDR3 has 17 residues. Clones were read by immunoSEQ multiplex PCR, and TCRdb kept only the in-frame ones, dropping some. The sample has fewer than 350,000 clones; approximately 91% are singletons. Material: peripheral blood. V is TRBV14 and J is TRBJ1-1, with 10 bases lining up with TRBD1. This receptor was taken from a man aged 18 to 29 with active or convalescent COVID-19. CDR3 DNA sequence: TGTGCCAGCAGCCAAGCCGGGACAGGGGCCTTTGGCACTGAAGCTTTCTTT. This translates into CASSQAGTGAFGTEAFF.